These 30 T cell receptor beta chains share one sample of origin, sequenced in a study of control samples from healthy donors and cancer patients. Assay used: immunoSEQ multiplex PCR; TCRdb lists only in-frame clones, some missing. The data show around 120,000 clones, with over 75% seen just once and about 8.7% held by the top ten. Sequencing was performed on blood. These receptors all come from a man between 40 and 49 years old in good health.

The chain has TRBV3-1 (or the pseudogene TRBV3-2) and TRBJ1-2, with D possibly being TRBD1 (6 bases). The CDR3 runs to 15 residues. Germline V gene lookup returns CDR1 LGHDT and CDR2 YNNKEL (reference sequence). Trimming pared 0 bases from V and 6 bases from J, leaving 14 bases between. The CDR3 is CASSQDGQGWDGYTF. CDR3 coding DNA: TGTGCCAGCAGCCAAGATGGGCAGGGGTGGGATGGCTACACCTTC.

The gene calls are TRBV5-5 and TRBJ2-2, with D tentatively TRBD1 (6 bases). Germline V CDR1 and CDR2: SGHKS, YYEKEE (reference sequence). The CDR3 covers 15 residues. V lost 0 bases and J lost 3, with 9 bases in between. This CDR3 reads CASSLAGEHTGELFF. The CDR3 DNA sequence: TGTGCCAGCAGCTTGGCAGGGGAGCACACCGGGGAGCTGTTTTTT.

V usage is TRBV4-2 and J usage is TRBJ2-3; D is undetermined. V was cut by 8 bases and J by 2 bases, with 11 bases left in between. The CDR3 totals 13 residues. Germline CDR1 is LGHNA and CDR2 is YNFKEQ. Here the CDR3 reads CASAGDPTDTQYF. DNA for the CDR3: TGTGCCAGCGCTGGCGACCCCACAGATACGCAGTATTTT.

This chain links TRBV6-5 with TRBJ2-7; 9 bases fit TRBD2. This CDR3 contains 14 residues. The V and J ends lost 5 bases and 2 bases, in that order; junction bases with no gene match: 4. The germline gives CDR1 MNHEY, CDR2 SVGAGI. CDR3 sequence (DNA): TGTGCCAGCAGTCCCTTAGCGGGGGCCTACGAGCAGTACTTC. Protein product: CASSPLAGAYEQYF.

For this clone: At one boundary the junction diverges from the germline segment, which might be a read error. CDR3 loop: CASSLDTDYF. Written as DNA, the CDR3 is TGTGCCAGCAGCTTAGATACAGACTATTTT. The chain uses TRBV11-3 and TRBJ1-4; D call uncertain. This CDR3 comprises 10 residues. Germline CDR1 is SGHNT and CDR2 is YENEEA.

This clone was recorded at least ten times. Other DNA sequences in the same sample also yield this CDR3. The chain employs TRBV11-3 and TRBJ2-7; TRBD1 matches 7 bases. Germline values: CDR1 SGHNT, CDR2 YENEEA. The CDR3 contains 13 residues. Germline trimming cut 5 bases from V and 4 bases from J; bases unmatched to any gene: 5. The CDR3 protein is CASSRTGVYEQYF. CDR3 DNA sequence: TGTGCCAGCAGCCGTACAGGGGTTTACGAGCAGTACTTC. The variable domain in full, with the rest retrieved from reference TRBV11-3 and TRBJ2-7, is EAGVVQSPRYKIIEKKQPVAFWCNPISGHNTLYWYLQNLGQGPELLIRYENEEAVDDSQLPKDRFSAERLKGVDSTLKIQPAELGDSAVYLCASSRTGVYEQYFGPGTRLTVT.

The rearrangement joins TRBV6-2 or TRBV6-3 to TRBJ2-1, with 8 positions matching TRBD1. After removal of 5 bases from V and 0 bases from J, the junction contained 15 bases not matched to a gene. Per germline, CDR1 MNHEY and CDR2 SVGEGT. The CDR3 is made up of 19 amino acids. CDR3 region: CASSHLPDREYHSYNEQFF. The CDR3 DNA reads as TGTGCCAGCAGTCACCTTCCGGACAGGGAATATCACTCCTACAATGAGCAGTTCTTC.

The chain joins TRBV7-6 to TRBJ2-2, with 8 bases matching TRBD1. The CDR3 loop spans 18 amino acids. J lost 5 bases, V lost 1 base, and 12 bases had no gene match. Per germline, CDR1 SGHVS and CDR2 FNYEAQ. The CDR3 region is CASSLDGQRTGRTGELFF. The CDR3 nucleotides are TGTGCCAGCAGCTTAGATGGCCAGAGGACAGGGAGGACCGGGGAGCTGTTTTTT.

The CDR3, as DNA: TGTGCCAGCAGTGCGCACGGGACCCGGGTAGGCGAGCAGTACTTC. Translation: CASSAHGTRVGEQYF. V gene TRBV2 combines with J gene TRBJ2-7; D possibly uses TRBD1 or TRBD2 (5 bases each). Germline assignment: CDR1 SNHLY and CDR2 FYNNEI. The CDR3 consists of 15 residues. V was pared by 4 bases and J by 6 bases, with 19 bases between.

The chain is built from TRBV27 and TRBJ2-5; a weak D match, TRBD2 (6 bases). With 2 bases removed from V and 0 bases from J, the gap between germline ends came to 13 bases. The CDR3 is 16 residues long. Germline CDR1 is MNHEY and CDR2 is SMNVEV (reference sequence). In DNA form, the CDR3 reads TGTGCCAGCAGTTTAGCCGGGCGGGGCTACCAAGAGACCCAGTACTTC. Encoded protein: CASSLAGRGYQETQYF.

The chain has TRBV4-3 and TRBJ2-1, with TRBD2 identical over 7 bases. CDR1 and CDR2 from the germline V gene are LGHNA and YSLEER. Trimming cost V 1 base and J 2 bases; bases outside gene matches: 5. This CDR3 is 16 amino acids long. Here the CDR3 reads CASSQGWAGAYNEQFF. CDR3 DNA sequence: TGCGCCAGCAGCCAAGGATGGGCGGGGGCCTACAATGAGCAGTTCTTC.

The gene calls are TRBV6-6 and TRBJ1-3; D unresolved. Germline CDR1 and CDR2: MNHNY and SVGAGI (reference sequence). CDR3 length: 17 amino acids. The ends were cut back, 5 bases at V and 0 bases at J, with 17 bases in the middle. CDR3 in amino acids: CASSLTREPPSGNTIYF. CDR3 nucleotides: TGTGCCAGCAGTCTAACCCGGGAGCCGCCCTCTGGAAACACCATATATTTT.

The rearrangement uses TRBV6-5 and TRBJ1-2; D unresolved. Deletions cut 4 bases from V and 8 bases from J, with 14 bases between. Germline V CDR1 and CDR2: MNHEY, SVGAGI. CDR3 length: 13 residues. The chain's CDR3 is CASSSLIGEGYTF. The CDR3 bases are TGTGCCAGCAGTTCCCTCATCGGGGAGGGCTACACCTTC.

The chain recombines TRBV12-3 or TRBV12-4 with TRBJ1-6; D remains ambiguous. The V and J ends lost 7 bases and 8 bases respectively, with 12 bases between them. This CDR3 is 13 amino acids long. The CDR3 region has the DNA TGTGCCAGCAATGTAAGAGCCGATTCACCCCTCCACTTT. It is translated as CASNVRADSPLHF.

The CDR3, as DNA: TGTGCCAGCGGGACCGGGACAGGGAATCAGCCCCAGCATTTT. Its translation: CASGTGTGNQPQHF. V usage is TRBV7-9 and J usage is TRBJ1-5, with 9 bases lining up with TRBD1. V shed 8 bases and J 4 bases; nucleotides not matched to a gene: 6. Germline assignment: CDR1 SEHNR and CDR2 FQNEAQ (reference sequence). The CDR3 sequence is 14 residues long.

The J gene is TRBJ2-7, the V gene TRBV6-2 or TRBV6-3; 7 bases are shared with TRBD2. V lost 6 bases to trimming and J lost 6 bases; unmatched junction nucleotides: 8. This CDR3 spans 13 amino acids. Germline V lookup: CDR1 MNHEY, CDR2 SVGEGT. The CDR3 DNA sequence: TGTGCCAGCAGCCTAAGAGCGGGGTCCGAGCAGTACTTC. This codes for CASSLRAGSEQYF.

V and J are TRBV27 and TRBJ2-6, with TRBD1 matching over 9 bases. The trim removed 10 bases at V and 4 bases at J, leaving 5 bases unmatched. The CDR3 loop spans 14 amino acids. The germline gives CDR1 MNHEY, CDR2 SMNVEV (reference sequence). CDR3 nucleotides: TGTGCCACCCAGGACAGGGGAGGGGCCAACGTCCTGACTTTC. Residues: CATQDRGGANVLTF. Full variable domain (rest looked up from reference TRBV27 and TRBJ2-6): EAQVTQNPRYLITVTGKKLTVTCSQNMNHEYMSWYRQDPGLGLRQIYYSMNVEVTDKGDVPEGYKVSRKEKRNFPLILESPSPNQTSLYFCATQDRGGANVLTFGAGSRLTVL.

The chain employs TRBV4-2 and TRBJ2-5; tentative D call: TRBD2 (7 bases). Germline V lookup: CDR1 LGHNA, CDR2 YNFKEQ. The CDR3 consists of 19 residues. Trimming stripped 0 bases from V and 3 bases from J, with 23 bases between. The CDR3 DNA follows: TGTGCCAGCAGCCAAGATCGTAGTTTGGGGGGGGGCCATGAAGAGACCCAGTACTTC. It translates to CASSQDRSLGGGHEETQYF.

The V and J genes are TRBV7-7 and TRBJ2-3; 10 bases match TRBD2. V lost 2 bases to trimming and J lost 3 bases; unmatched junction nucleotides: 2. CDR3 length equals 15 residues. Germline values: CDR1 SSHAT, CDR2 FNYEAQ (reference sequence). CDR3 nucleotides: TGTGCCAGCAGCTTATTTAGCGGGGGGACAGATACGCAGTATTTT. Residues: CASSLFSGGTDTQYF.

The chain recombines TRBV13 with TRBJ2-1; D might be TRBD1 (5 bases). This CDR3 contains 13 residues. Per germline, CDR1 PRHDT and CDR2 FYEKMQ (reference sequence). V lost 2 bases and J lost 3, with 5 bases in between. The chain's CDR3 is CASSLTGYNEQFF. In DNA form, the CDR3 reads TGTGCCAGCAGCTTAACAGGCTACAATGAGCAGTTCTTC. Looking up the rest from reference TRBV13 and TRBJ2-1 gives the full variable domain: AAGVIQSPRHLIKEKRETATLKCYPIPRHDTVYWYQQGPGQDPQFLISFYEKMQSDKGSIPDRFSAQQFSDYHSELNMSSLELGDSALYFCASSLTGYNEQFFGPGTRLTVL.

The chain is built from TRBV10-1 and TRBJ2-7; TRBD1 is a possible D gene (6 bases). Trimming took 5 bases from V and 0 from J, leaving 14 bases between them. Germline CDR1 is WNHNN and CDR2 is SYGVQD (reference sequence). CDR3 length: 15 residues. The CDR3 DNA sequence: TGCGCCAGCAGTTCTCACAGGGATAGCTCCTACGAGCAGTACTTC. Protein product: CASSSHRDSSYEQYF.

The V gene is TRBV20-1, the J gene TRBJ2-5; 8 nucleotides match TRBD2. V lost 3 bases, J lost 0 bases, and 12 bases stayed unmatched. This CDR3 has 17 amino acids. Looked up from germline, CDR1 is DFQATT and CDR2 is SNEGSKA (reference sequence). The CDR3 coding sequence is TGCAGTGCTAGTGACCCCCGCGGGGGGCCGTACCAAGAGACCCAGTACTTC. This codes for CSASDPRGGPYQETQYF.

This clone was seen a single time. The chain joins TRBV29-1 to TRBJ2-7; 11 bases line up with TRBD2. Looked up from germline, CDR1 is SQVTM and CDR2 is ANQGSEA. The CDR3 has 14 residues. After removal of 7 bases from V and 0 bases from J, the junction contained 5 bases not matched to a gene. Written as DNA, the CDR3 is TGCAGCGCCGGGACTAGCGGCTTCTCCTACGAGCAGTACTTC. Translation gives CSAGTSGFSYEQYF.

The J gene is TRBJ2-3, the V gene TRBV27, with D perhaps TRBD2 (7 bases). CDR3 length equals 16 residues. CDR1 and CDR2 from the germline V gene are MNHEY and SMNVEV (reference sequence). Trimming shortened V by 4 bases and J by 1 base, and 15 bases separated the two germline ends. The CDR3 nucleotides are TGTGCCAGCAGTTGGACCGGGGGGCTCGGCACAGATACGCAGTATTTT. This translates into CASSWTGGLGTDTQYF.

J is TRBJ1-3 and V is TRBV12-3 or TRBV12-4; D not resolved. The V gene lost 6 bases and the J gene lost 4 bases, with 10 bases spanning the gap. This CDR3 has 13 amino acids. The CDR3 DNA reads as TGTGCCAGCAGAACTTCAGTCGGAAACACCATATATTTT. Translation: CASRTSVGNTIYF.

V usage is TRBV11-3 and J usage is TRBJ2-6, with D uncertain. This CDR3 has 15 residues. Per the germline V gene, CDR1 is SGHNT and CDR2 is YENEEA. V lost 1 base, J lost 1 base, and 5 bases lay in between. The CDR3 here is CASSLVDSGANVLTF. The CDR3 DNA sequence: TGTGCCAGCAGCTTAGTGGATTCTGGGGCCAACGTCCTGACTTTC.

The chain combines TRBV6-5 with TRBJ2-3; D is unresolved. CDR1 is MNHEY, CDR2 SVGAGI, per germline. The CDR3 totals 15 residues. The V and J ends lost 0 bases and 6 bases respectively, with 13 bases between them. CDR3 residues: CASSYSTRVRDTQYF. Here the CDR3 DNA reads TGTGCCAGCAGTTACTCGACACGCGTACGCGATACGCAGTATTTT.

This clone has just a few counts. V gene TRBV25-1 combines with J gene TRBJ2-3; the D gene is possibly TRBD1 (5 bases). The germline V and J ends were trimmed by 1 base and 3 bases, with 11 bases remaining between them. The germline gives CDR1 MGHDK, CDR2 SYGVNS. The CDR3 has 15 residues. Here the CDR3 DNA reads TGTGCCAGCAGTGAATTCAGGGTGGAAACAGATACGCAGTATTTT. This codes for CASSEFRVETDTQYF. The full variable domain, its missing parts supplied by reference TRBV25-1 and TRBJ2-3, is EADIYQTPRYLVIGTGKKITLECSQTMGHDKMYWYQQDPGMELHLIHYSYGVNSTEKGDLSSESTVSRIRTEHFPLTLESARPSHTSQYLCASSEFRVETDTQYFGPGTRLTVL.

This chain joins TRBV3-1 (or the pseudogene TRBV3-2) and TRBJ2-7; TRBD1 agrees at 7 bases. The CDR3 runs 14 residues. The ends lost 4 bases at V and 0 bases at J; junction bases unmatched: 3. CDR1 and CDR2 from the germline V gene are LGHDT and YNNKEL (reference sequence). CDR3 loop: CASSPPGGSYEQYF. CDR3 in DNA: TGTGCCAGCAGCCCGCCAGGGGGCTCCTACGAGCAGTACTTC.

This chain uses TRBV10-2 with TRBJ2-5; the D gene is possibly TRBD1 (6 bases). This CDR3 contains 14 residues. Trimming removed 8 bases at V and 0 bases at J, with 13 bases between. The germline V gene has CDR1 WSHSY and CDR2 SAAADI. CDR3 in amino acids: CASAMGAYQETQYF. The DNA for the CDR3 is TGCGCCAGCGCGATGGGGGCGTACCAAGAGACCCAGTACTTC.